The rows below give T cell receptor beta chains drawn from one sample of a study of blood T cell repertoires in COVID-19. Clones were read by immunoSEQ multiplex PCR, and TCRdb kept only the in-frame ones, dropping some. The sample includes roughly 380,000 clones, about nine tenths seen only once; the top ten take approximately 1%. The sequenced material came from PBMCs or T cells enriched from blood (not recorded which). These receptor sequences come from a woman aged 30 to 39 who had been exposed to COVID-19. Each CDR3 is given with its conserved first and last residue. A D gene is named only where the DNA matches it firmly. Clone size is not always given. Where it is, it says once, few, many or a class for expanded clones.

j_gene	abundance	v_gene	d_gene	CDR3nt	CDR3aa
TRBJ1-1	.	TRBV5-1	.	TGCGCCAGTAACCTACAGGGTCTTGCTGAAGCTTTCTTT	CASNLQGLAEAFF
TRBJ1-1	once	TRBV15	TRBD1	TGTGCCACCAGCAGAGGCGGACAGGGGCTTGAAGCTTTCTTT	CATSRGGQGLEAFF
TRBJ2-3	.	TRBV5-1	TRBD2	TGCGCCAGCAGCTTGTGGGGGGGAGCGGCAGATACGCAGTATTTT	CASSLWGGAADTQYF
TRBJ2-2	.	TRBV19	TRBD2	TGTGCCAGTATCCGACTAGCGACAAACACCGGGGAGCTGTTTTTT	CASIRLATNTGELFF
TRBJ2-7	.	TRBV25-1	.	TGTGCCAGCAGTGAAGGTGGGAGTTACACCTCCTACGAGCAGTACTTC	CASSEGGSYTSYEQYF
TRBJ2-5	.	TRBV6-5	TRBD2	TGTGCCAGCAGAGTAAGCGGGGGTCAAGAGACCCAGTACTTC	CASRVSGGQETQYF
TRBJ2-7	.	TRBV28	.	TGTGCCAGCAGTTTGCGGGGCTACGAGCAGTACTTC	CASSLRGYEQYF
TRBJ1-5	.	TRBV30	TRBD1	TGTGCCTGGAGTGTAATGCAGGGGGATCAGCCCCAGCATTTT	CAWSVMQGDQPQHF
TRBJ2-1	.	TRBV2	.	TGTGCCAGCAGTGAATCGGCAGGAGAGCAGTTCTTC	CASSESAGEQFF
TRBJ1-2	.	TRBV7-9	.	TGTGCCAGCAGCTTAGAACCCACGGGGTATGGCTACACCTTC	CASSLEPTGYGYTF
TRBJ1-6	.	TRBV5-6	TRBD1	TGTGCCAGCAGCTTCCCGGGACAGGGCCGAGGGGATAATTCACCCCTCCACTTT	CASSFPGQGRGDNSPLHF
TRBJ2-7	.	TRBV27	.	TGTGCCAGCAGTTCCTACCCCGGGACACCACCAGCCGAGCAGTACTTC	CASSSYPGTPPAEQYF
TRBJ1-2	few	TRBV2	.	TGTGCCAGCAGTGGGTCTTTCCAGTTTTACTATGGCTACACCTTC	CASSGSFQFYYGYTF
TRBJ2-3	.	TRBV23-1	.	TGCGCCAGCAGTCAATTCCCCGGAGCCCCATCATTTCGGAGCACAGATACGCAGTATTTT	CASSQFPGAPSFRSTDTQYF
TRBJ1-5	.	TRBV27	.	TGTGCCAGCAGTTTATTTGGAGCAGGGGAACTGGGCCAGCCCCAGCATTTT	CASSLFGAGELGQPQHF
TRBJ1-6	few	TRBV11-2	.	TGTGCCAGCAGCTTGGGGGGAATTGGGTCACCCCTCCACTTT	CASSLGGIGSPLHF
TRBJ2-1	few	TRBV10-1	.	TGCGCCAGCAGTCAGGGGATCTCCTACAATGAGCAGTTCTTC	CASSQGISYNEQFF
TRBJ1-2	.	TRBV5-6	TRBD1	TGTGCCAGCAGCATGGACAGGAGATTCTATGGCTACACCTTC	CASSMDRRFYGYTF
TRBJ1-1	once	TRBV2	.	TGTGCCAGCAGCCCGGAGATGAACACTGAAGCTTTCTTT	CASSPEMNTEAFF
TRBJ2-7	.	TRBV6-5	.	TGTGCCAGCAGTTACTCCCCCGGGAGTTTCGACGAGCAGTACTTC	CASSYSPGSFDEQYF
TRBJ1-5	.	TRBV27	TRBD1	TGTGCCAGCAGTCCCCTGACAGGGGATCAGCCCCAGCATTTT	CASSPLTGDQPQHF
TRBJ1-1	.	TRBV12-3/TRBV12-4	TRBD1	TGTGCCAGCAGAAAAACAGGGGGGACTGAAGCTTTCTTT	CASRKTGGTEAFF
TRBJ2-2	.	TRBV10-3	.	TGTGCCATCAGTGAGTCGGGGCGGAATACCGGGGAGCTGTTTTTT	CAISESGRNTGELFF
TRBJ1-5	.	TRBV5-1	TRBD1	TGCGCCAGCCCGTGGGGGACAGGGGATAGCAATCAGCCCCAGCATTTT	CASPWGTGDSNQPQHF
TRBJ2-7	.	TRBV11-2	TRBD1	TGTGCCAGCAGCTTACAGGGCACAGGGGTCTACGAGCAGTACTTC	CASSLQGTGVYEQYF
TRBJ2-2	.	TRBV7-7	TRBD1	TGTGCTAGCAGTCCTGACAGGGCGAACACCGGGGAGCTGTTTTTT	CASSPDRANTGELFF
TRBJ1-2	few	TRBV19	TRBD1	TGTGCCAGTAGTAGGACAGGGACTCTTGGCTACACCTTC	CASSRTGTLGYTF
TRBJ1-2	.	TRBV27	.	TGTGCCAGCAGTCCACAGGGATATGGCTACACCTTC	CASSPQGYGYTF
TRBJ2-7	.	TRBV6-4	TRBD1	TGTGCCAGCAGTGACTCGACAGGGAACGAGCAGTACTTC	CASSDSTGNEQYF
TRBJ2-2	.	TRBV19	TRBD2	TGTGCCAGTAGCCTAGCGGGAGGGACCGGGGAGCTGTTTTTT	CASSLAGGTGELFF
TRBJ1-6	.	TRBV5-1	.	TGCGCCAGCAGCCTCAAAACTACAGGGAGCTCCTATAATTCACCCCTCCACTTT	CASSLKTTGSSYNSPLHF
TRBJ1-6	.	TRBV11-1	TRBD1	TGTGCCAGCAGCTTAACGGACAGGGGGCATTTCTCACCCCTCCACTTT	CASSLTDRGHFSPLHF
TRBJ2-7	.	TRBV14	TRBD2	TGTGCCAGCAGCCTAACTCCAGGACTAGGCTACGAGCAGTACTTC	CASSLTPGLGYEQYF
TRBJ2-7	.	TRBV15	TRBD2	TGTGCCACCAGTGTGACTAGCGCCCGCACCTACGAGCAGTACTTC	CATSVTSARTYEQYF
TRBJ2-1	.	TRBV18	.	TGTGCCAGCTCACCACCTAGCCGATACGAGCAGTTCTTC	CASSPPSRYEQFF
TRBJ2-7	.	TRBV19	.	TGTGCCTCCCGGGGGGCCCGAGGGGACGAGCAGTACTTC	CASRGARGDEQYF
TRBJ1-2	.	TRBV28	.	TGTGCCAGCAGTTTCGGGGGGCTTGCCTATGGCTACACCTTC	CASSFGGLAYGYTF
TRBJ1-2	.	TRBV28	.	TGTGCCAGCAGTTCACCGGGTCTCCGAACTTACACCTTC	CASSSPGLRTYTF
TRBJ2-1	.	TRBV6-5	.	TGTGCCAGCGGGTCGGGTCTCCCCTACAATGAGCAGTTCTTC	CASGSGLPYNEQFF
TRBJ1-1	.	TRBV6-5	.	TGTGCCAGCAGGAACATGGCGGCTGAAGCTTTCTTT	CASRNMAAEAFF
TRBJ2-1	.	TRBV10-3	TRBD2	TGTGCCAACACGGGAGGGCTTGGGAATGAGCAGTTCTTC	CANTGGLGNEQFF
TRBJ2-1	.	TRBV2	.	TGTGCCAGCAGTGAATTTGCTAGTTTGGACAATGAGCAGTTCTTC	CASSEFASLDNEQFF
TRBJ1-2	.	TRBV4-1	.	TGCGCCAGCAGCCAAGATCAGGAGGAGGTGAGAGCTAACTATGGCTACACCTTC	CASSQDQEEVRANYGYTF
TRBJ1-3	.	TRBV28	TRBD1	TGTGCCAGCAGTTCCACAGGGGCTGGAAACACCATATATTTT	CASSSTGAGNTIYF
TRBJ1-5	.	TRBV19	.	TGTGCCAGTACTCCACTTCGGGGTAGCAATCAGCCCCAGCATTTT	CASTPLRGSNQPQHF
TRBJ2-5	.	TRBV5-5	TRBD2	TGTGCCAGCAGCAGTATAGCGGGAGGGCGGGAGACCCAGTACTTC	CASSSIAGGRETQYF
TRBJ1-5	.	TRBV5-1	TRBD1	TGCGCCAGCAGCGGGGGACAGAAAAATCAGCCCCAGCATTTT	CASSGGQKNQPQHF